Sequencing of this TCR beta chain was carried out in a study of blood T cell repertoires in COVID-19. V dropped 5 bases and J dropped 4 bases, with 12 bases sitting between them. The CDR3 extends over 13 amino acids. CDR1 MNHEY and CDR2 SMNVEV come from the germline V gene (reference sequence). TCRdb keeps only in-frame clones here, not all; method: immunoSEQ multiplex PCR. The data contain approximately 250,000 clones, 75% to 90% of them singletons. The TCR originated in a woman between 25 and 40 years old with acute COVID-19. The sequencing sample was made of PBMCs or T cells enriched from blood (not recorded which). The chain combines TRBV27 with TRBJ2-7; perhaps TRBD2 as D (6 bases). Here the CDR3 DNA reads TGTGCCAGCAGTCCCGGGGGAGGATACGAGCAGTACTTC. Residues: CASSPGGGYEQYF.